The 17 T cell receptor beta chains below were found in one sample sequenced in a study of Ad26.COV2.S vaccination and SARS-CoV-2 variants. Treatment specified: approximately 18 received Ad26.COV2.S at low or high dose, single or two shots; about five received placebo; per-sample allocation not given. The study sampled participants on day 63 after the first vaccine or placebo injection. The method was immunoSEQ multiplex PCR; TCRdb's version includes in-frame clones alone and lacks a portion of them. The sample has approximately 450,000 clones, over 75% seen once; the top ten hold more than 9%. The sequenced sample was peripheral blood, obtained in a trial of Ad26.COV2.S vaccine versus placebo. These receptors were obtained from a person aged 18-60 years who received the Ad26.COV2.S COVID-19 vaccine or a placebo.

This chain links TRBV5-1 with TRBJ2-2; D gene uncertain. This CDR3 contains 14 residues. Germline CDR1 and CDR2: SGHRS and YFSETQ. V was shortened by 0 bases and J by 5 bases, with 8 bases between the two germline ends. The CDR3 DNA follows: TGCGCCAGCAGCTTGGACAGCCAGACCGGGGAGCTGTTTTTT. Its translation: CASSLDSQTGELFF.

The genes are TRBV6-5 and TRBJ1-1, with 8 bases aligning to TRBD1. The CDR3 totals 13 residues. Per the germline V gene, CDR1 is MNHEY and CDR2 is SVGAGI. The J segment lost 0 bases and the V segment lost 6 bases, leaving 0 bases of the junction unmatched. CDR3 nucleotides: TGTGCCAGCAGGGACAGGGTGAACACTGAAGCTTTCTTT. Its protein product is CASRDRVNTEAFF.

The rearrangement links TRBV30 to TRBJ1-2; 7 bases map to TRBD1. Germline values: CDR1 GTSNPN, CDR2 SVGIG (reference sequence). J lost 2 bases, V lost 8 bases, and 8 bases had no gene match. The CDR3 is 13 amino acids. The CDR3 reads CAGRTGRNYGYTF. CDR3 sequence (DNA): TGTGCCGGAAGGACAGGCAGAAACTATGGCTACACCTTC. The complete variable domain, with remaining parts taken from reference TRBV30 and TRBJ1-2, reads SQTIHQWPATLVQPVGSPLSLECTVEGTSNPNLYWYRQAAGRGLQLLFYSVGIGQISSEVPQNLSASRPQDRQFILSSKKLLLSDSGFYLCAGRTGRNYGYTFGSGTRLTVV.

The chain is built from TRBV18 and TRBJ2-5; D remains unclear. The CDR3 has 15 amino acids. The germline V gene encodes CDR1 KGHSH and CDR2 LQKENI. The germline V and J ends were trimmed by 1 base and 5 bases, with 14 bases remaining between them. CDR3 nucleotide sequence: TGTGCCAGCTCACCACGGGTTAGCCTCGCCGAGACCCAGTACTTC. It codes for CASSPRVSLAETQYF.

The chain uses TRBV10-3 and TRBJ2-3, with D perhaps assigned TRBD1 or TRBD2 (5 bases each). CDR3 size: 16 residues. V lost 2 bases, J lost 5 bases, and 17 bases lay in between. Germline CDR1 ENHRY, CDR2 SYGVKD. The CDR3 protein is CAISEGGAPSRDTQYF. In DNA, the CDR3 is TGTGCCATCAGTGAGGGGGGAGCCCCCTCGAGAGATACGCAGTATTTT.

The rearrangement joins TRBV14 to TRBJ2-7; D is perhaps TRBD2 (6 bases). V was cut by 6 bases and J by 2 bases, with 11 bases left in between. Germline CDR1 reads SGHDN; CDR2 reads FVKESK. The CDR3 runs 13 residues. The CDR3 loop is CASRGLAAYEQYF. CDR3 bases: TGTGCCAGCAGGGGGTTAGCGGCCTACGAGCAGTACTTC.

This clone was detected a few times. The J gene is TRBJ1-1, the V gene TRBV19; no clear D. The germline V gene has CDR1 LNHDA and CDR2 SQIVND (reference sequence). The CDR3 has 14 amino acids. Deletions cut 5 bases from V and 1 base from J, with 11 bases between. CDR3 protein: CASSSQHSNTEAFF. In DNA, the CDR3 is TGTGCCAGTAGTTCTCAACACTCGAACACTGAAGCTTTCTTT.

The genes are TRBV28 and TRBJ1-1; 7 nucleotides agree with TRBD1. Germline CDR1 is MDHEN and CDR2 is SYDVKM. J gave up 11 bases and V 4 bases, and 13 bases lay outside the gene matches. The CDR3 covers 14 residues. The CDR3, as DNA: TGTGCCAGCAGTTCGGGACAGTCCAGTATGTGGGCTTTCTTT. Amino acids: CASSSGQSSMWAFF.

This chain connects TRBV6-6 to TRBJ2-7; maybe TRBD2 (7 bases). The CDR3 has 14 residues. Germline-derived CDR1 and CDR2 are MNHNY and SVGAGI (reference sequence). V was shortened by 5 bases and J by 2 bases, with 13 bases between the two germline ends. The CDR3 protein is CASSNGGGAYEQYF. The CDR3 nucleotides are TGTGCCAGCAGTAACGGAGGGGGGGCCTACGAGCAGTACTTC.

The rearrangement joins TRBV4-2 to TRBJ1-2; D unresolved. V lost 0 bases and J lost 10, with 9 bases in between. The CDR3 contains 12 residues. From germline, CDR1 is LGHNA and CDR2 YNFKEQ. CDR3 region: CASSQDRRTYTF. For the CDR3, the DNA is TGTGCCAGCAGCCAAGATCGTCGCACCTACACCTTC.

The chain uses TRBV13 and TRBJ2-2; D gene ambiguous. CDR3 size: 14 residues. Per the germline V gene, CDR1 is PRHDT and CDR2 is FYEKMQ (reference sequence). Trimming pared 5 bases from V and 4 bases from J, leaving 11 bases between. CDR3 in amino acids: CASSPLRSTGELFF. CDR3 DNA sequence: TGTGCCAGCAGCCCTTTGCGATCCACCGGGGAGCTGTTTTTT.

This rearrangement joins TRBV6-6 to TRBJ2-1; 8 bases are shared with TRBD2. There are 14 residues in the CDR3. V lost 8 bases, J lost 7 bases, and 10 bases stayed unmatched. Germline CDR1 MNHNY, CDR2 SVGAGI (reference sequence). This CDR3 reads CASGPGTSLNEQFF. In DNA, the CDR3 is TGTGCCAGCGGTCCCGGGACTAGTTTAAATGAGCAGTTCTTC.

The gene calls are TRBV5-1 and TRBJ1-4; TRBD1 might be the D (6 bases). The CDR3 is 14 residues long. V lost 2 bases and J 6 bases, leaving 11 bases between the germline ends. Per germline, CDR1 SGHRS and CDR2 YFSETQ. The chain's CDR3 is CASSLQGVDEKLFF. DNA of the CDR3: TGCGCCAGCAGCTTACAGGGAGTCGATGAAAAACTGTTTTTT.

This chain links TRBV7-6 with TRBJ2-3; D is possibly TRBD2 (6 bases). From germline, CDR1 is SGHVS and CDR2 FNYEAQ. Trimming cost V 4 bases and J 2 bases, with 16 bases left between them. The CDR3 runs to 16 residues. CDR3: CASSSPSGLSTDTQYF. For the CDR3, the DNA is TGTGCCAGCAGCTCCCCCTCTGGACTATCCACAGATACGCAGTATTTT.

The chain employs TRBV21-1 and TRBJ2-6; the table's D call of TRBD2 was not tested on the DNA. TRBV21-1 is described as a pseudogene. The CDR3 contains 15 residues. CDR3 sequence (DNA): TGTGCCAGCAGCCCACCCCGGGGGGCTGCCATCATCCTGACTTTC. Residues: CASSPPRGAAIILTF.

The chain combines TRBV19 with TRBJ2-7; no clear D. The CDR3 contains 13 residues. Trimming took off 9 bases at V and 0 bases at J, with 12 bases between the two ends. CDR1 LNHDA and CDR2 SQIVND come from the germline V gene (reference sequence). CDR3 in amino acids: CASHAANSYEQYF. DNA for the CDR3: TGTGCCAGCCACGCAGCAAACTCCTACGAGCAGTACTTC. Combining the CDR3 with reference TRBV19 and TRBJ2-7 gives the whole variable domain DGGITQSPKYLFRKEGQNVTLSCEQNLNHDAMYWYRQDPGQGLRLIYYSQIVNDFQKGDIAEGYSVSREKKESFPLTVTSAQKNPTAFYLCASHAANSYEQYFGPGTRLTVT.

Written as DNA, the CDR3 is TGTGCCAGTAGTATGGGTAGGGACCCTAGCAATCAGCCCCAGCATTTT. Protein product: CASSMGRDPSNQPQHF. V is TRBV19 and J is TRBJ1-5; D possibly corresponds to TRBD1 (5 bases). The CDR3 runs to 16 residues. Germline V gene lookup returns CDR1 LNHDA and CDR2 SQIVND (reference sequence). Trimming pared 3 bases from V and 0 bases from J, leaving 12 bases between.